Below are 21 T cell receptor beta chains sequenced from a single sample in a study of shared clonotypes between healthy human individuals. The protocol was immunoSEQ multiplex PCR, while the TCRdb copy is restricted to in-frame clones and leaves out a portion. Here the sample spans about 2.4 million clones, roughly 93% being singletons. Sample: naive CD4+ T cells from PBMCs. As for subset: CD45RA+ positively selected. The receptors derive from a man aged 18 to 30 in good health. Some clones in this sample may be carry-over from other donors' samples.

This sequence joins TRBV6-5 and TRBJ2-5; D is perhaps TRBD1 or TRBD2 (6 bases each). Trimming removed 10 bases at V and 5 bases at J, with 11 bases between. The germline CDR1 and CDR2 sequences are MNHEY and SVGAGI. CDR3 length equals 11 residues. The CDR3 sequence is CATGGRETQYF. The CDR3 DNA reads as TGTGCCACCGGGGGCCGGGAGACCCAGTACTTC.

The rearrangement links TRBV7-2 to TRBJ2-1, with 7 bases identical to TRBD1. V shed 7 bases, J shed 2 bases, and the junction held 5 bases outside the gene matches. In germline, CDR1 is SGHTA, CDR2 FQGNSA. The CDR3 length is 14 residues. CDR3 bases: TGTGCCAGCACACCAGACAGGGCCTACAATGAGCAGTTCTTC. This encodes CASTPDRAYNEQFF.

This chain uses TRBV27 with TRBJ2-7; D may be TRBD1 or TRBD2 (5 bases each). Germline CDR1 reads MNHEY; CDR2 reads SMNVEV (reference sequence). CDR3 length: 19 amino acids. The V end was cut by 3 bases, the J end by 2 bases, with 26 bases between. The chain's CDR3 is CASSFLRETAAAEPYEQYF. Here the CDR3 DNA reads TGTGCCAGCAGTTTTTTGAGGGAGACAGCGGCCGCCGAACCCTACGAGCAGTACTTC.

This rearrangement joins TRBV5-1 to TRBJ2-7, with unresolved D. The CDR3 runs 14 residues. Germline V gene lookup returns CDR1 SGHRS and CDR2 YFSETQ. The ends were cut back, 0 bases at V and 7 bases at J, with 14 bases in the middle. The CDR3 sequence: CASSLDNSKGEQYF. As DNA, the CDR3 is TGCGCCAGCAGCTTGGATAACAGCAAAGGGGAGCAGTACTTC.

The CDR3 region has the DNA TGTGCCAGCAGCCCTAGGGCCATAGCGGGAGCTTATACGCAGTATTTT. As protein: CASSPRAIAGAYTQYF. The chain is built from TRBV11-3 and TRBJ2-3; 9 bases align to TRBD2. CDR1 is SGHNT and CDR2 is YENEEA in the germline V gene. V shed 5 bases, J shed 7 bases, and the junction held 13 bases outside the gene matches. The CDR3 spans 16 residues.

The chain recombines TRBV7-2 with TRBJ2-3; D is uncertain. Germline V gene lookup returns CDR1 SGHTA and CDR2 FQGNSA. V was clipped by 1 base and J by 1 base, with 12 bases between them. This CDR3 contains 16 residues. The CDR3 loop is CASSLGVSLGTDTQYF. The DNA of the CDR3 is TGTGCCAGCAGCTTAGGTGTCAGTCTCGGCACAGATACGCAGTATTTT.

The chain recombines TRBV12-5 with TRBJ1-3, with TRBD1 as a possible D gene (5 bases). The CDR3 consists of 15 residues. Between the trimmed V and J ends, which lost 3 bases and 4 bases, there was a span of 13 bases. CDR1 LGHNT and CDR2 FRNRAP come from the germline V gene. CDR3 sequence: CASGFGGLQGNTIYF. The CDR3 bases are TGTGCTAGTGGTTTTGGGGGATTACAGGGAAACACCATATATTTT. The variable domain in full, completed from reference TRBV12-5 and TRBJ1-3, reads DARVTQTPRHKVTEMGQEVTMRCQPILGHNTVFWYRQTMMQGLELLAYFRNRAPLDDSGMPKDRFSAEMPDATLATLKIQPSEPRDSAVYFCASGFGGLQGNTIYFGEGSWLTVV.

The sample holds one count of this clone. V usage is TRBV19 and J usage is TRBJ1-2; D remains unclear. The ends were cut back, 3 bases at V and 7 bases at J, with 15 bases in the middle. The CDR3 is 14 amino acids. CDR1 and CDR2 from the germline V gene are LNHDA and SQIVND (reference sequence). The CDR3 spells CASSIPAGLGGYTF. CDR3 nucleotide sequence: TGTGCCAGTAGTATCCCGGCCGGGCTGGGTGGCTACACCTTC.

In nucleotides, the CDR3 is TGTGCCAGCAGCTTAAACCCGGGGGCGGTCACCGGGGAGCTGTTTTTT. Protein sequence: CASSLNPGAVTGELFF. J is TRBJ2-2 and V is TRBV7-8; either TRBD1 or TRBD2 may supply D (6 bases each). The CDR3 runs 16 residues. Germline lookup yields CDR1 SGHVS and CDR2 FQNEAQ. V lost 2 bases to trimming and J lost 4 bases, with 14 bases between them.

This sequence joins TRBV6-1 and TRBJ2-6, with TRBD1 matching over 11 bases. This CDR3 comprises 18 residues. Germline V gene sequence: CDR1 MNHNS, CDR2 SASEGT. The V segment lost 4 bases and the J segment 0 bases; nucleotides outside the gene matches: 5. The CDR3: CASSAGQGASSGANVLTF. The CDR3 bases are TGTGCCAGCAGTGCAGGACAGGGGGCCAGCTCTGGGGCCAACGTCCTGACTTTC.

The genes are TRBV10-3 and TRBJ2-7; 7 bases agree with TRBD1. The CDR3 has 15 amino acids. The ends lost 4 bases at V and 2 bases at J; junction bases unmatched: 8. The V gene's germline CDR1 is ENHRY and CDR2 SYGVKD. The CDR3, as DNA: TGTGCCATCAGTGCATTGGCAGGGGGTCCCTACGAGCAGTACTTC. Encoded protein: CAISALAGGPYEQYF.

This clone was seen a single time. This rearrangement joins TRBV18 to TRBJ2-1; 11 positions match TRBD2. This CDR3 comprises 13 residues. Germline V gene sequence: CDR1 KGHSH, CDR2 LQKENI. Germline trimming cut 0 bases from V and 15 bases from J; bases unmatched to any gene: 4. CDR3 in amino acids: CASSPPWLAGGFF. As DNA, the CDR3 is TGTGCCAGCTCACCACCGTGGCTAGCGGGAGGGTTCTTC.

The V call is TRBV6-1, the J call TRBJ2-2; a possible D gene is TRBD1 (6 bases). Germline lookup yields CDR1 MNHNS and CDR2 SASEGT. This CDR3 has 15 amino acids. Trimming took 5 bases from V and 1 from J, leaving 11 bases between them. CDR3 sequence (DNA): TGTGCCAGCAGTAAGGGACACTTGAACACCGGGGAGCTGTTTTTT. Its translation is CASSKGHLNTGELFF.

The rearrangement links TRBV7-2 to TRBJ2-2, with TRBD2 identical over 8 bases. CDR1 is SGHTA, CDR2 FQGNSA, per germline. The CDR3 totals 15 residues. V dropped 0 bases and J dropped 6; count of bases not matched to a gene: 3. CDR3 loop: CASSLASGRAGELFF. DNA for the CDR3: TGTGCCAGCAGCTTAGCGTCCGGGAGGGCCGGGGAGCTGTTTTTT.

The J gene is TRBJ1-2, the V gene TRBV9; 11 bases fit TRBD1. CDR1 SGDLS and CDR2 YYNGEE come from the germline V gene. V lost 5 bases to trimming and J lost 4 bases; unmatched junction nucleotides: 13. The CDR3 length is 17 residues. CDR3 in amino acids: CASRGDYRDRGVYGYTF. The CDR3 nucleotides are TGTGCCAGCAGAGGAGACTACCGGGACAGGGGGGTCTATGGCTACACCTTC.

The CDR3: CASSVMDGSGNTIYF. The CDR3 DNA reads as TGTGCCAGCAGTGTCATGGACGGCTCTGGAAACACCATATATTTT. The chain couples TRBV28 to TRBJ1-3; D gene unclear. CDR3 length equals 15 residues. V was clipped by 5 bases and J by 0 bases, with 11 bases between them. In germline, CDR1 is MDHEN, CDR2 SYDVKM.

This clone occurred once. J is TRBJ2-4 and V is TRBV28, with D possibly matching TRBD2 (5 bases). The V end was cut by 5 bases, the J end by 0 bases, with 14 bases between. Germline CDR1 reads MDHEN; CDR2 reads SYDVKM. The CDR3 covers 16 residues. The CDR3 region has the DNA TGTGCCAGCAGTGGCCTTGAGGGTTTAGCCAAAAACATTCAGTACTTC. This encodes CASSGLEGLAKNIQYF.

This chain connects TRBV28 to TRBJ1-4; unclear D gene. The CDR3 has 13 amino acids. Germline-derived CDR1 and CDR2 are MDHEN and SYDVKM. Trimming pared 8 bases from V and 0 bases from J, leaving 7 bases between. In DNA, the CDR3 is TGTGCCAGCTATGCGGCAACTAATGAAAAACTGTTTTTT. Its translation is CASYAATNEKLFF.

The chain combines TRBV7-9 with TRBJ1-6; no clear D. Germline V lookup: CDR1 SEHNR, CDR2 FQNEAQ (reference sequence). With 1 base removed from V and 0 bases from J, the gap between germline ends came to 7 bases. The CDR3 extends over 16 amino acids. The CDR3 spells CASSLGESSYNSPLHF. CDR3 DNA: TGTGCCAGCAGCTTAGGGGAGAGCTCCTATAATTCACCCCTCCACTTT.

This chain links TRBV11-2 with TRBJ1-4; D unresolved. Germline lookup yields CDR1 SGHAT and CDR2 FQNNGV. This CDR3 is built from 15 residues. V was trimmed by 3 bases and J by 4 bases, leaving 12 bases between them. This CDR3 is CASSFTSSSNEKLFF. The CDR3 nucleotides read TGTGCCAGCAGCTTTACATCCAGCAGTAATGAAAAACTGTTTTTT.

The chain recombines TRBV27 with TRBJ1-1; D is unclear. The CDR3 has 12 residues. The germline V and J ends were trimmed by 6 bases and 7 bases, with 12 bases remaining between them. Germline-derived CDR1 and CDR2 are MNHEY and SMNVEV (reference sequence). The CDR3 DNA is TGTGCCAGCAGCCACCCTACAAGTGAAGCTTTCTTT. Translation gives CASSHPTSEAFF.